This TCR beta chain originates from a study of identical twins. cDNA molecules carried unique molecular identifiers, and template switching added a universal primer site. TCRdb re-called the 5' RACE reads through MiXCR, storing one row per CDR3 protein. The sample contains roughly 750,000 distinct CDR3 sequences, 21% of which appear only once. In the case of this clonotype: The antigen is undetermined.

The study, taken as a whole, reports: Possibly, invariant MAIT and iNKT cells partly confounded zero-insertion analyses. Out-of-frame sharing of TCR alpha in monozygotic twins was underestimated by models.

These data also formed part of another study, on T cells expressing NK-cell markers. This second report adds: Sorted T-cell subsets CD3+CD56+NKG2C+, CD3+CD56+NKG2C- and CD3+CD56-NKG2C+ were TCR beta-sequenced.

Sequencing was carried out using PBMCs. The sequence came from a woman younger than 30 in good health.

CDR3 bases: TGTGCCAGCAGCTTCGCCTGGCAGACCTTCTACGAGCAGTACTTC. Amino acid sequence: CASSFAWQTFYEQYF. This chain links TRBV7-2 with TRBJ2-7; D is unclear. The CDR3 loop spans 15 amino acids. V lost 3 bases and J 3 bases, leaving 15 bases between the germline ends. Germline V gene sequence: CDR1 SGHTA, CDR2 FQGNSA.